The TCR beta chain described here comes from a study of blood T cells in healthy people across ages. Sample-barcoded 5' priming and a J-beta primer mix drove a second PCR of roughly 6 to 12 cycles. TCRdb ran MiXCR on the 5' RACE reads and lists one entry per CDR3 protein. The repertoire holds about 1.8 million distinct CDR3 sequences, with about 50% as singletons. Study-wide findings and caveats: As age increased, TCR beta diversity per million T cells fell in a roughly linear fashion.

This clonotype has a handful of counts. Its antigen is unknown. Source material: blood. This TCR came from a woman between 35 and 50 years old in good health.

Here the CDR3 reads CASSWDTGTDTQYF. In nucleotides, the CDR3 is TGCGCCAGCAGCTGGGACACGGGCACAGATACGCAGTATTTT. The rearrangement joins TRBV5-1 to TRBJ2-3, with D maybe TRBD1 (6 bases). The CDR3 covers 14 residues. CDR1 is SGHRS and CDR2 is YFSETQ in the germline V gene. Trimming removed 3 bases at V and 1 base at J, with 9 bases between.